The T cell receptor beta chain described here comes from a study of OX40 agonist ivuxolimab in advanced cancers. Study-wide background: Partial responses were seen in three patients, one with hepatocellular carcinoma and two with cutaneous melanoma.

The germline V and J ends were trimmed by 4 bases and 4 bases, with 19 bases remaining between them. The CDR3 contains 16 residues. Germline CDR1 and CDR2: SGDLS and YYNGEE. Profiled with immunoSEQ multiplex PCR; TCRdb holds only in-frame clones, not every one. The sample has fewer than 100,000 clones; approximately 88% are singletons. The source was CD4+ or CD8+ T cells sorted from blood, collected in a trial of the OX40 agonist ivuxolimab. The clonotype originates from an adult with an advanced solid tumor such as melanoma, head and neck, liver or kidney cancer. The rearrangement links TRBV9 to TRBJ2-3, with D perhaps TRBD2 (6 bases). The CDR3 protein is CASSPSSTGDSDTQYF. CDR3 bases: TGTGCCAGCAGCCCCTCTTCCACCGGGGACTCAGATACGCAGTATTTT.